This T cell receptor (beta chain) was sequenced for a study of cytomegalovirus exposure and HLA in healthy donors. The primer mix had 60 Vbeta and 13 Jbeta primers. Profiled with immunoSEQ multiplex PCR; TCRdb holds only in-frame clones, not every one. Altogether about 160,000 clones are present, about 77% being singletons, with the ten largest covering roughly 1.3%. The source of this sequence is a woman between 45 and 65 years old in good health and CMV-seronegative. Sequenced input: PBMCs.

The DNA for the CDR3 is TGTGCCATCAGTCTAGCGGGAGTCGGGGGTACGCAGTATTTT. This sequence encodes CAISLAGVGGTQYF. The chain links TRBV10-3 to TRBJ2-3, with 10 bases matching TRBD2. Germline V CDR1 and CDR2: ENHRY, SYGVKD. The CDR3 length is 14 residues. Losses at the gene ends were 5 bases for V and 8 bases for J; bases not matched to a gene: 7.